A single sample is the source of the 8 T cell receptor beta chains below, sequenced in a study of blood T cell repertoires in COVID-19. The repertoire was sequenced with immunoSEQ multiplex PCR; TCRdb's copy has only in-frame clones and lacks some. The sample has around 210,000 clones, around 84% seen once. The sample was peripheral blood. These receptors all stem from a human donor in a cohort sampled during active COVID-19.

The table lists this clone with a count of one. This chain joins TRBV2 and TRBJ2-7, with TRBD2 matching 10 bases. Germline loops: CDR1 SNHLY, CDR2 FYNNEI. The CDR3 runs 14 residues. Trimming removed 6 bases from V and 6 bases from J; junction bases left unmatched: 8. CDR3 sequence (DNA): TGTGCCAGCAGACTAGCGGGACTGGGGCTCGAGCAGTACTTC. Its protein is CASRLAGLGLEQYF.

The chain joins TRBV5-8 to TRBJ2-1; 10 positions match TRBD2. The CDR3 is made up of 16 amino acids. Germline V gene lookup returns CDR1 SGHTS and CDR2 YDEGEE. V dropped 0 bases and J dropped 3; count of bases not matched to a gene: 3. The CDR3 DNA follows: TGTGCCAGCAGCTTGGGGCTAGCGGGAGTCTACAATGAGCAGTTCTTC. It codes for CASSLGLAGVYNEQFF.

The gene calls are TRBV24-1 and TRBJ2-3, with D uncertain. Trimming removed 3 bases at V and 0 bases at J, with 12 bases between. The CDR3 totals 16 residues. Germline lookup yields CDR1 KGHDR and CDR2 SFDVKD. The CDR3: CATSDPRLTSTDTQYF. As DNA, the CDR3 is TGTGCCACCAGTGATCCCAGGTTAACTAGCACAGATACGCAGTATTTT.

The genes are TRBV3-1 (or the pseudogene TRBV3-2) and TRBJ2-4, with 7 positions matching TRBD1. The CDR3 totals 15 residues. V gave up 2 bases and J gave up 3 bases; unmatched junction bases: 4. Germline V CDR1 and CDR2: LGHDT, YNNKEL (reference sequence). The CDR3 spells CASSQTWDSKNIQYF. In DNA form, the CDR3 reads TGTGCCAGCAGCCAAACATGGGACAGCAAAAACATTCAGTACTTC.

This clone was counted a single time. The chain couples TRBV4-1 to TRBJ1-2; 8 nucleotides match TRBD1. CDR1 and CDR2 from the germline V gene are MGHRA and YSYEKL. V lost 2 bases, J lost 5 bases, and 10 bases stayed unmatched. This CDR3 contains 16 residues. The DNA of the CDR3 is TGCGCCAGCAGCCAAACTGACAGGGGAGGAAGATATGGCTACACCTTC. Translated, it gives CASSQTDRGGRYGYTF.

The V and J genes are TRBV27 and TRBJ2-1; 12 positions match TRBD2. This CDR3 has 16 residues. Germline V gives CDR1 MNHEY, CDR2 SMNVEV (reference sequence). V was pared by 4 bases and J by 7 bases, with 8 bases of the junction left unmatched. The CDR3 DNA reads TGTGCCAGCAGTTCCCCGACTAGCGGGGGTCTTAATGAGCAGTTCTTC. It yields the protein CASSSPTSGGLNEQFF.

CDR3 residues: CASSISLRDEQFF. DNA of the CDR3: TGTGCCAGTAGTATAAGCCTGAGGGATGAGCAGTTCTTC. The chain couples TRBV19 to TRBJ2-1; maybe TRBD2 (5 bases). V was clipped by 2 bases and J by 8 bases, with 10 bases between them. CDR1 and CDR2 from the germline V gene are LNHDA and SQIVND (reference sequence). The CDR3 loop spans 13 amino acids.

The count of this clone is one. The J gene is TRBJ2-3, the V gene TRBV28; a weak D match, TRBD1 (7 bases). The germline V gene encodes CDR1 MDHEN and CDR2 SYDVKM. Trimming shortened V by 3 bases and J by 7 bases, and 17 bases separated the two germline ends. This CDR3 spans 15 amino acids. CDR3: CASSLAGGPEYTQYF. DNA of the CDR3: TGTGCCAGCAGTTTGGCAGGGGGGCCTGAGTATACGCAGTATTTT.